This T cell receptor (beta chain) derives from a study of shared clonotypes between healthy human individuals. The overall study: Three plates each covered CD4 naive and memory; CD8 naive two, CD8 memory one.

With regard to this clone: The antigen is not known.

Generated by immunoSEQ multiplex PCR, the TCRdb table keeps only in-frame clones and is missing some. Altogether about 1.1 million clones are present, approximately 78% being singletons, with the ten largest covering roughly 0.57%. Trimming stripped 5 bases from V and 4 bases from J, with 14 bases between. Germline-derived CDR1 and CDR2 are MNHEY and SMNVEV (reference sequence). This CDR3 is built from 14 residues. Findings and limits, study-wide: Non-shared clonotypes had lower generation probabilities than those shared by all four donors.

This chain connects TRBV27 to TRBJ1-1; D is ambiguous. Sequences were obtained from memory CD4+ T cells from PBMCs. As to subset: CD45RA-negative fraction. This receptor was obtained from a man between 18 and 29 years old in good health. Some clones in this sample may be carry-over from other donors' samples. The CDR3 DNA sequence: TGTGCCAGCAGTCAACACGGAATTCCCACTGAAGCTTTCTTT. It yields the protein CASSQHGIPTEAFF.